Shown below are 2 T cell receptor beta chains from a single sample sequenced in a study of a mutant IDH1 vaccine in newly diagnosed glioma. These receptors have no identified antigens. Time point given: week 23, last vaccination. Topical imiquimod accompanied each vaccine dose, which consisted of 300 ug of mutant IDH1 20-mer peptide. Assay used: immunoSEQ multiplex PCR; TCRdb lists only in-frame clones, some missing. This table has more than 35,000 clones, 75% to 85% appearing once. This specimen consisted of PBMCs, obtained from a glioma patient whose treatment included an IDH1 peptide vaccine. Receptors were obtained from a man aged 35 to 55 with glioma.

The CDR3 DNA sequence: TGCAGCGTTTCCGCACGGCTCTCTGGAAACACCATATATTTT. Translation: CSVSARLSGNTIYF. The rearrangement uses TRBV29-1 and TRBJ1-3; D is undetermined. Germline lookup yields CDR1 SQVTM and CDR2 ANQGSEA. The V gene lost 5 bases and the J gene lost 0 bases, with 11 bases spanning the gap. The CDR3 is made up of 14 amino acids.

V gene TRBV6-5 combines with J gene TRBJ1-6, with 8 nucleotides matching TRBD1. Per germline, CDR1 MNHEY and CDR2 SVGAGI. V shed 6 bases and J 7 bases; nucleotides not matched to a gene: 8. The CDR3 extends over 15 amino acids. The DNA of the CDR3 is TGTGCCAGCAGCCCGACAGGGGAACGAAATTCACCCCTCCACTTT. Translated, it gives CASSPTGERNSPLHF.